This T cell receptor (beta chain) comes out of a study of graft-versus-host responses after intestinal transplantation. As for this clone: Its target is not known.

After removal of 4 bases from V and 4 bases from J, the junction contained 7 bases not matched to a gene. CDR3 size: 15 residues. Germline V gives CDR1 SGHTA, CDR2 FQGTGA. Using immunoSEQ multiplex PCR, the repertoire was profiled, and TCRdb retains in-frame clones only, with some absent. Altogether about 100,000 clones are present, roughly nine tenths being singletons, with the ten largest covering around 0.98%. V gene TRBV7-3 combines with J gene TRBJ2-3; TRBD2 aligns across 8 bases. The sample consisted of unstimulated CD4+ T cells sorted from spleen or lymph node cells, taken before transplant. The sequence was collected from a human donor who was the organ donor for an intestinal transplant. This CDR3 reads CASSSGLANSDTQYF. As DNA, the CDR3 is TGTGCCAGCAGCTCCGGACTAGCTAATTCAGATACGCAGTATTTT. The full variable domain, in which reference TRBV7-3 and TRBJ2-3 provide the parts outside the CDR3, is GAGVSQTPSNKVTEKGKYVELRCDPISGHTALYWYRQSLGQGPEFLIYFQGTGAADDSGLPNDRFFAVRPEGSVSTLKIQRTERGDSAVYLCASSSGLANSDTQYFGPGTRLTVL.